Detailed here is one T cell receptor (beta chain). Its specificity is unknown. TCR beta cDNA came from approximately 0.55 ug total RNA, primed with a constant-region primer. Libraries covering TCR beta were generated through three nested multiplex PCR rounds (using a slightly modified ARM-PCR). TCRdb called the multiplex PCR reads again in MiXCR, with one record for every CDR3 protein. This table holds about 200,000 distinct CDR3 sequences, 65% found once. The data were obtained in a study of tumor-infiltrating lymphocytes in primary liver carcinoma. Study-level findings and limits: Since sampling was bulk and unsorted, CD4+ and CD8+ repertoires were not compared.

RNA isolated from unsorted whole blood supplied the blood RNA, with germline DNA also extracted. Sequencing used peripheral blood. This receptor was identified in a woman in her sixties or seventies with primary liver carcinoma and hepatitis B virus infection.

The DNA of the CDR3 is TGTGCCTGGAGAGGACTAGCGGGAGTAGGGTACGAGCAGTACTTC. Protein sequence: CAWRGLAGVGYEQYF. The chain joins TRBV30 to TRBJ2-7; 13 bases are a match to TRBD2. This CDR3 has 15 amino acids. After removal of 3 bases from V and 4 bases from J, the junction contained 6 bases not matched to a gene. In germline, CDR1 is GTSNPN, CDR2 SVGIG (reference sequence).